Listed below are T cell receptor beta chains from one sample, sequenced in a study of T cell repertoires in cytomegalovirus infection. In TCRdb, the reads were re-called with MiXCR into one record per CDR3 protein. This table has about 140,000 distinct CDR3 sequences, 5.5% to 8% appearing once. Sequencing was carried out using PBMCs. The receptors come from a human donor in good health (CMV status not recorded). Some clones in this sample may be carry-over from other donors' samples. Both conserved end residues are part of each CDR3. The D gene is left open where the match is weak. Clone size, where shown, is once, few, many, or a class for clones that have expanded.

j_call d_call clone_size v_call cdr3_nt cdr3_aa
TRBJ2-5 . few TRBV20-1 TGCAGTGCTAGAGATCGACTAGTTGGGTTGGAGACCCAGTACTTC CSARDRLVGLETQYF
TRBJ1-2 TRBD1 few TRBV20-1 TGCAGTGCCAGACCGGGACAGGGGACTGGCTACACCTTC CSARPGQGTGYTF
TRBJ1-1 . few TRBV5-1 TGCGCCAGCAGGGCTGTGGGGAACACTGAAGCTTTCTTT CASRAVGNTEAFF
TRBJ2-2 TRBD2 . TRBV13 TGTGCCAGCAGCGCTAGCGGGACCCCCGGGGAGCTGTTTTTT CASSASGTPGELFF
TRBJ2-5 TRBD2 many TRBV7-9 TGTGCCAGCAGCTTGGGACTAGCGGACCAAGAGACCCAGTACTTC CASSLGLADQETQYF
TRBJ1-2 TRBD1 many TRBV6-5 TGTGCCAGCACCTCCAGGGACAGGGGGTATGGCTACACCTTC CASTSRDRGYGYTF
TRBJ2-5 . . TRBV28 TGTGCCAGCAGTTTCCCGGGGTCAGAGACCCAGTACTTC CASSFPGSETQYF
TRBJ2-2 TRBD2 many TRBV7-2 TGTGCCAGCAGCCGCGAGCGGGGGGCCGGCGGGGAGCTGTTTTTT CASSRERGAGGELFF
TRBJ2-6 . many TRBV28 TGTGCCAGCAGTTTAAGGGGGGGCGCGGGGGCCAACGTCCTGACTTTC CASSLRGGAGANVLTF
TRBJ1-6 . few TRBV6-2/TRBV6-3 TGTGCCAGCAGACGGGACAATTTAGCTTCGTCACCCCTCCACTTT CASRRDNLASSPLHF
TRBJ2-5 . many TRBV11-2 TGTGCCAGCAGCGGCGGCGGGGGCCAAGGGTCAGAGACCCAGTACTTC CASSGGGGQGSETQYF
TRBJ2-3 . many TRBV6-6 TGTGCCAGCAGTTACGACGGGGGACCACCAGATACGCAGTATTTT CASSYDGGPPDTQYF
TRBJ1-1 . many TRBV6-2/TRBV6-3 TGTGCCAGCAGTGACAGGAGACACACTGAAGCTTTCTTT CASSDRRHTEAFF
TRBJ1-4 . many TRBV6-2/TRBV6-3 TGTGCCAGCGGTACATGGGGGATGAGGGAAAAACTGTTTTTT CASGTWGMREKLFF
TRBJ2-3 . few TRBV20-1 TGCAGTGCAAAAGACTTCCCGAGCACAGATACGCAGTATTTT CSAKDFPSTDTQYF
TRBJ2-1 . few TRBV5-1 TGCGCCAGCAGCATACAGGGCTGGTCGGACAATGAGCAGTTCTTC CASSIQGWSDNEQFF
TRBJ2-2 . many TRBV7-2 TGTGCCAGCAGCTTAGACCCAGGGTTACCCGGGGAGCTGTTTTTT CASSLDPGLPGELFF
TRBJ2-5 . . TRBV18 TGTGCCAGCTCACCGATTCCGGGGCCCGAGACCCAGTACTTC CASSPIPGPETQYF
TRBJ2-5 TRBD1 . TRBV4-1 TGCGCCAGCAGCCTCCGACAGGGGACCCTGGAGACCCAGTACTTC CASSLRQGTLETQYF
TRBJ1-2 . many TRBV6-1 TGTGCCAGCAGTGAAACGGGAACGGGCTACACCTTC CASSETGTGYTF
TRBJ2-1 . many TRBV7-2 TGTGCCAGCAGCGAGGGTCCCTACAATGAGCAGTTCTTC CASSEGPYNEQFF
TRBJ1-6 TRBD1 few TRBV5-4 TGTGCCAGCAGCTTTGGGGACAGGGGTAATTCACCCCTCCACTTT CASSFGDRGNSPLHF
TRBJ2-7 . many TRBV18 TGTGCCAGCTCATCGGCAGGAGGCGACGAGCAGTACTTC CASSSAGGDEQYF
TRBJ1-2 . many TRBV11-2 TGTGCCAGCAGCGCGCAGGACTCTCTCCGGGGCTACACCTTC CASSAQDSLRGYTF
TRBJ2-5 . many TRBV7-8 TGTGCCAGCAGCAAAGGGCGAGAGACCCAGTACTTC CASSKGRETQYF
TRBJ2-7 . . TRBV30 TGTGCCTGGGATCAGACAGATCATTACGAGCAGTACTTC CAWDQTDHYEQYF
TRBJ2-3 TRBD1 few TRBV20-1 TGCAGTGCTAGAACCAGACAGGGGGCTACAGATACGCAGTATTTT CSARTRQGATDTQYF
TRBJ2-3 . many TRBV7-2 TGTGCCAGCAGCTCCCTTTCGGGGGCCTCAGATACGCAGTATTTT CASSSLSGASDTQYF
TRBJ2-3 . many TRBV2 TGTGCCAGCACCCCCTCGGGGTCTAGCACAGATACGCAGTATTTT CASTPSGSSTDTQYF
TRBJ2-5 TRBD2 . TRBV2 TGTGCCGTTGTGCCGGGACTCGGGGGGGAGACCCAGTACTTC CAVVPGLGGETQYF
TRBJ2-1 TRBD2 many TRBV5-6 TGTGCCAGCAGCTTTGGGACTAGCGGGGGGGGAGGTGAGCAGTTCTTC CASSFGTSGGGGEQFF
TRBJ1-1 . . TRBV6-2/TRBV6-3 TGTGCCAGCAGTTACCCACAAGTTGAAGCTTTCTTT CASSYPQVEAFF
TRBJ2-3 . many TRBV7-9 TGTGCCAGCAGCAGGGGGACGGGCAGGATCACAGATACGCAGTATTTT CASSRGTGRITDTQYF
TRBJ2-3 . . TRBV9 TGTGCCAGCAGCCCCTTCCGCTGGACAACTCCGAGCACAGATACGCAGTATTTT CASSPFRWTTPSTDTQYF
TRBJ1-1 . many TRBV5-6 TGTGCCAGCAGCTTGGCGGTCAAAGGAGAAGCTTTCTTT CASSLAVKGEAFF
TRBJ2-5 TRBD1 . TRBV20-1 TGCAGTGCTAGTCCTACCGGACAGGGCCCGATAGGAGAGACCCAGTACTTC CSASPTGQGPIGETQYF
TRBJ1-1 . many TRBV7-2 TGTGCCAGCAGCTTAGCCCCTCCTTCGGTGGGCACTGAAGCTTTCTTT CASSLAPPSVGTEAFF
TRBJ1-2 . . TRBV29-1 TGCAGCACAGTCGGGTACAACAACTATGGCTACACCTTC CSTVGYNNYGYTF
TRBJ2-1 TRBD1 few TRBV7-6 TGTGCCAGCAGCTTAAGTGGGACAGGGATCTTTTACAATGAGCAGTTCTTC CASSLSGTGIFYNEQFF
TRBJ1-4 . many TRBV4-2 TGTGCCAGCAGCGGACCGACAGCGCTGGGGGAAAAACTGTTTTTT CASSGPTALGEKLFF
TRBJ2-7 . . TRBV14 TGTGCCAGCAGCCAAGGACACTCTTCCCTCTACGAGCAGTACTTC CASSQGHSSLYEQYF
TRBJ2-7 TRBD2 few TRBV20-1 TGCAGTGCTAGTGGGGGACTAGCGGGGTCCTACGAGCAGTACTTC CSASGGLAGSYEQYF
TRBJ2-7 . many TRBV7-2 TGTGCCAGCAGCTTATCTGAGATAAGCTACGAGCAGTACTTC CASSLSEISYEQYF
TRBJ2-1 . many TRBV6-2/TRBV6-3 TGTGCCAGCAGTTCCGTCCCCCGGGGGAACAATGAGCAGTTCTTC CASSSVPRGNNEQFF
TRBJ1-6 . many TRBV7-8 TGTGCCAGCAGCGCTTTACGGGATAATTCACCCCTCCACTTT CASSALRDNSPLHF
TRBJ2-2 . many TRBV28 TGTGCCAGCAGATTAGGGGGTAACACCGGGGAGCTGTTTTTT CASRLGGNTGELFF
TRBJ2-2 . few TRBV6-2/TRBV6-3 TGTGCCAGCACAGACCGGGTACCGAACACCGGGGAGCTGTTTTTT CASTDRVPNTGELFF
TRBJ2-1 TRBD2 few TRBV20-1 TGCAGTAGACTAGCAGGTCCCAATGAGCAGTTCTTC CSRLAGPNEQFF
TRBJ2-5 . many TRBV30 TGTGCCTGGAGCCTCGGACTACGAATACAAGAGACCCAGTACTTC CAWSLGLRIQETQYF
TRBJ2-1 . many TRBV20-1 TGCAGTGCTAGAGGGGGGATTAGCGGATCCTACAATGAGCAGTTCTTC CSARGGISGSYNEQFF
TRBJ2-7 TRBD2 few TRBV14 TGTGCCAGCAGCCAAGAAGCAGGACTAGCCTACGAGCAGTACTTC CASSQEAGLAYEQYF
TRBJ2-2 . many TRBV28 TGTGCCAGCAGTTTTTATGAGCCGAACACCGGGGAGCTGTTTTTT CASSFYEPNTGELFF
TRBJ2-7 TRBD2 many TRBV4-2 TGTGCCAGCAGCCAAGAGGCTCCGAGCGGGGGGACCTACGAGCAGTACTTC CASSQEAPSGGTYEQYF
TRBJ2-3 TRBD2 few TRBV29-1 TGCAGCGTTGAGGGTGGTACTAGCGGTAGCACAGATACGCAGTATTTT CSVEGGTSGSTDTQYF
TRBJ2-7 . many TRBV7-2 TGTGCCAGCAGCTTTATCCCTGCTACGATTACCTACGAGCAGTACTTC CASSFIPATITYEQYF